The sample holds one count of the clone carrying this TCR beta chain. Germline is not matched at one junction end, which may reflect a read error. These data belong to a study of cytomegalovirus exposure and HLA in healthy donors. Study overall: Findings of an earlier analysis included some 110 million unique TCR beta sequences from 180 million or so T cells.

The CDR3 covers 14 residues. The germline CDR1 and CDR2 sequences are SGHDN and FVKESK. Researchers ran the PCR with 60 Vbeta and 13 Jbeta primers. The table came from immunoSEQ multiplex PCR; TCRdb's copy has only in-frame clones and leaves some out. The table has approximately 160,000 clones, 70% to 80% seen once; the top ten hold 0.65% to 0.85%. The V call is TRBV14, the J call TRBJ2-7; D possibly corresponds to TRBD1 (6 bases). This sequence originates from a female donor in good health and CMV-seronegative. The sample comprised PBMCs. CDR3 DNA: TGTGCCAGCAGCCCCTCCGGGACATCGTACGGGCAGTACTTC. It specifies CASSPSGTSYGQYF. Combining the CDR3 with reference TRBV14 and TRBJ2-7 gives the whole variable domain EAGVTQFPSHSVIEKGQTVTLRCDPISGHDNLYWYRRVMGKEIKFLLHFVKESKQDESGMPNNRFLAERTGGTYSTLKVQPAELEDSGVYFCASSPSGTSYGQYFGPGTRLTVT.